This TCR beta chain was documented in a study of monozygotic twins with cystic fibrosis. This CDR3 is built from 16 residues. Trimming left V 0 bases short and J 0 bases short, with 11 bases between. Germline V gene lookup returns CDR1 SGHDN and CDR2 FVKESK. Sequencing used immunoSEQ multiplex PCR; TCRdb keeps in-frame clones, though not all of them. The sample yields around 29,000 clones, around four fifths seen once. Points from the study as a whole: Low clonality (median around 0.0096) suggested a mostly naive repertoire. Nucleotide-identical clonotype sharing was significantly higher within monozygotic CF twin pairs than between unrelated CF individuals. Co-twins had the most similar V usage for 13 of 16 pairs, J for 8.

About this clone itself: Antigen: not known.

This sequence originates from a girl aged 2 to 9 with cystic fibrosis. Sequencing input: blood. The chain employs TRBV14 and TRBJ1-1; D not certain. For the CDR3, the DNA is TGTGCCAGCAGCCAAGATACCCGGTTCATGAACACTGAAGCTTTCTTT. This codes for CASSQDTRFMNTEAFF.